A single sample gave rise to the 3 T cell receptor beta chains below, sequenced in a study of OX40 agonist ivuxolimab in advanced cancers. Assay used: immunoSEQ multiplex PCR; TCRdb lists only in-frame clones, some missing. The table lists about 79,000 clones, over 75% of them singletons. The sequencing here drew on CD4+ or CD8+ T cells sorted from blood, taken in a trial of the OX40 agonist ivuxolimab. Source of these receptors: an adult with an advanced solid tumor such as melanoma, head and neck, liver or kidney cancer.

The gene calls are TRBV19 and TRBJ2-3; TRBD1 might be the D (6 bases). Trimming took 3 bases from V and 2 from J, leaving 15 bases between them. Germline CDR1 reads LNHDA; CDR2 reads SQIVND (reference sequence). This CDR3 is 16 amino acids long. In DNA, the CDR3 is TGTGCCAGTAGTATCCCAGCAAGGGGGTTCACAGATACGCAGTATTTT. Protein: CASSIPARGFTDTQYF.

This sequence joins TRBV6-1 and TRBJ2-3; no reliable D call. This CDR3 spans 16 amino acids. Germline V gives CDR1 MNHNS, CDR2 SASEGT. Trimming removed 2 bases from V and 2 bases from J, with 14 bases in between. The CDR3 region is CASSERAEWDTDTQYF. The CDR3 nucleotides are TGTGCCAGCAGTGAACGGGCTGAGTGGGACACAGATACGCAGTATTTT.

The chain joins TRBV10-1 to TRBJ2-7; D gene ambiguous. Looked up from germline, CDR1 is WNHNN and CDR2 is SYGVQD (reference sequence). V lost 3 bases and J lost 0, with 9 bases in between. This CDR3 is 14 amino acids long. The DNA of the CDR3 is TGCGCCAGCAGTGATGAGTTCGTCTCCTACGAGCAGTACTTC. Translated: CASSDEFVSYEQYF.